These 6 T cell receptor beta chains came from one sample sequenced in a study of neoadjuvant nivolumab and ipilimumab in lung cancer. Sequencing was performed with immunoSEQ multiplex PCR; in TCRdb, only in-frame clones are kept and a portion is missing. The sample contains more than 20,000 clones, about 81% of which appear only once. Sequencing was performed on tumor tissue, taken after neoadjuvant nivolumab, alone or with ipilimumab, at or shortly before surgery. These receptors all stem from an adult with non-small cell lung cancer.

This chain connects TRBV11-3 to TRBJ1-4; D perhaps matches TRBD1 (6 bases). V was clipped by 6 bases and J by 7 bases, with 18 bases between them. Per germline, CDR1 SGHNT and CDR2 YENEEA. The CDR3 totals 15 residues. CDR3 bases: TGTGCCAGCAGTTTCGACGGACAACAGGGTGAAAAACTGTTTTTT. Its protein product is CASSFDGQQGEKLFF.

V and J are TRBV7-9 and TRBJ2-3; D is undetermined. Trimming removed 5 bases from V and 2 bases from J, with 11 bases in between. The CDR3 contains 14 residues. The germline gives CDR1 SEHNR, CDR2 FQNEAQ (reference sequence). CDR3: CASSLGPVTDTQYF. In DNA form, the CDR3 reads TGTGCCAGCAGCCTAGGGCCCGTCACAGATACGCAGTATTTT.

V usage is TRBV19 and J usage is TRBJ2-7; no clear D gene. The CDR3 is made up of 13 amino acids. Deletions cut 4 bases from V and 1 base from J, with 8 bases between. The germline gives CDR1 LNHDA, CDR2 SQIVND (reference sequence). DNA for the CDR3: TGTGCCAGTAGTAACGACGGATCCTACGAGCAGTACTTC. Translated: CASSNDGSYEQYF.

The chain employs TRBV11-2 and TRBJ2-7; 9 nucleotides match TRBD1. Germline CDR1 reads SGHAT; CDR2 reads FQNNGV. V dropped 6 bases and J dropped 3; count of bases not matched to a gene: 0. The CDR3 is 12 amino acids. CDR3 bases: TGTGCCAGCAGGGACAGGGGCTACGAGCAGTACTTC. This encodes CASRDRGYEQYF.

The chain carries TRBV6-5 and TRBJ1-2, with 7 bases identical to TRBD1. Germline V CDR1 and CDR2: MNHEY, SVGAGI. There are 15 residues in the CDR3. Trimming at V came to 5 bases and at J to 2 bases, leaving 8 bases not matched to a gene. CDR3 nucleotide sequence: TGTGCCAGCAGTACGGGCTTGACAGGGAACTATGGCTACACCTTC. Amino acids: CASSTGLTGNYGYTF.

The chain carries TRBV6-5 and TRBJ2-2, with D possibly being TRBD1 (6 bases). Trimming removed 0 bases at V and 3 bases at J, with 8 bases between. Germline loops: CDR1 MNHEY, CDR2 SVGAGI. The CDR3 contains 15 residues. The CDR3 loop is CASSYSTGYTGELFF. The CDR3 DNA follows: TGTGCCAGCAGTTACTCAACAGGGTACACCGGGGAGCTGTTTTTT.